Each of the 26 T cell receptor beta chains below was sequenced from the same sample in a study of shared clonotypes between healthy human individuals. Assay used: immunoSEQ multiplex PCR; TCRdb lists only in-frame clones, some missing. The table includes some 1.4 million clones, roughly 96% detected once. The sequencing input was naive CD4+ T cells sorted from blood. Subset described: CD45RA+ positively selected. The receptor source for this set is a man aged 30 to 39 in good health.

This clone has a single count. V is TRBV29-1 and J is TRBJ2-4; D might be TRBD2 (5 bases). The length of the CDR3 is 12 residues. Deletions cut 7 bases from V and 9 bases from J, with 16 bases between. Germline CDR1 and CDR2: SQVTM and ANQGSEA. CDR3 DNA: TGCAGCGCCGAGGACTCCGGAGGCATTCAGTACTTC. This encodes CSAEDSGGIQYF.

Here the CDR3 DNA reads TGTGCCAGCAGACTTACAGGGAGCACTGAAGCTTTCTTT. Its translation: CASRLTGSTEAFF. J is TRBJ1-1 and V is TRBV7-9; possible D gene TRBD1, 6 bases. The V end lost 6 bases, the J end lost 4 bases, and 12 bases lay between the germline ends. CDR1 SEHNR and CDR2 FQNEAQ come from the germline V gene (reference sequence). The length of the CDR3 is 13 residues.

This rearrangement joins TRBV10-1 to TRBJ2-3; possible D gene TRBD2, 5 bases. CDR3 length: 13 amino acids. V was cut by 8 bases and J by 2 bases, with 11 bases left in between. Germline V gives CDR1 WNHNN, CDR2 SYGVQD (reference sequence). The CDR3 sequence is CASQRKFTDTQYF. The CDR3, as DNA: TGCGCCAGCCAGCGGAAATTCACAGATACGCAGTATTTT.

The rearrangement uses TRBV6-1 and TRBJ1-5; 7 nucleotides agree with TRBD1. The CDR3 totals 15 residues. The ends lost 4 bases at V and 2 bases at J; junction bases unmatched: 5. Germline CDR1 MNHNS, CDR2 SASEGT. CDR3 in amino acids: CASSVNRGGNQPQHF. The CDR3 region has the DNA TGTGCCAGCAGTGTCAACAGGGGCGGCAATCAGCCCCAGCATTTT.

The CDR3 bases are TGTGCCAGCAGTGCCTCAGGGGGCGGTGGCACAGATACGCAGTATTTT. As protein: CASSASGGGGTDTQYF. J is TRBJ2-3 and V is TRBV28; the match to TRBD1 covers 8 bases. The CDR3 is made up of 16 amino acids. Per germline, CDR1 MDHEN and CDR2 SYDVKM. Trimming took 5 bases from V and 1 from J; bases not matched to a gene: 8.

This sequence joins TRBV4-1 and TRBJ2-7; 7 nucleotides line up with TRBD2. This CDR3 has 15 amino acids. J gave up 1 base and V 1 base, and 4 bases lay outside the gene matches. CDR1 and CDR2 from the germline V gene are MGHRA and YSYEKL. CDR3 in amino acids: CASSQGDGRSYEQYF. In nucleotides, the CDR3 is TGCGCCAGCAGCCAAGGGGACGGGAGGTCCTACGAGCAGTACTTC.

J is TRBJ2-3 and V is TRBV15; a possible D gene is TRBD2 (6 bases). Germline V gene data show CDR1 as LNHNV and CDR2 as YYDKDF (reference sequence). Trimming left V 1 base short and J 1 base short, with 18 bases between. CDR3 length equals 18 residues. The CDR3 protein is CATSRGYGTFDRTDTQYF. Written as DNA, the CDR3 is TGTGCCACCAGCAGAGGTTATGGGACTTTTGATCGCACAGATACGCAGTATTTT.

The chain employs TRBV5-4 and TRBJ1-1, with no clear D. V was cut by 2 bases and J by 7 bases, with 9 bases left in between. This CDR3 is built from 12 residues. CDR1 is SGHNT, CDR2 YYREEE, per germline (reference sequence). Here the CDR3 DNA reads TGTGCCAGCAGCTTCCGGGGAATTGAAGCTTTCTTT. Amino acids: CASSFRGIEAFF.

The rearrangement uses TRBV11-3 and TRBJ2-7; the D is unclear. The germline CDR1 and CDR2 sequences are SGHNT and YENEEA. The germline V and J ends were trimmed by 10 bases and 2 bases, with 18 bases remaining between them. This CDR3 contains 14 residues. The CDR3 region has the DNA TGTGCCACCGAGTACTGTCCTGGGGCCTACGAGCAGTACTTC. It is translated as CATEYCPGAYEQYF.

The chain employs TRBV4-2 and TRBJ2-1; the D gene is possibly TRBD2 (6 bases). The CDR3 sequence is 15 residues long. Trimming took off 1 base at V and 6 bases at J, with 13 bases between the two ends. Germline CDR1 is LGHNA and CDR2 is YNFKEQ. The DNA of the CDR3 is TGTGCCAGCAGCCAAGGCATTCGGACTACCAATGAGCAGTTCTTC. Translating it yields CASSQGIRTTNEQFF.

The V gene is TRBV18, the J gene TRBJ1-4; D not certain. The germline CDR1 and CDR2 sequences are KGHSH and LQKENI. With 1 base removed from V and 0 bases from J, the gap between germline ends came to 9 bases. The CDR3 consists of 16 residues. The CDR3 DNA sequence: TGTGCCAGCTCACCACTCACCCCGGCAACTAATGAAAAACTGTTTTTT. As protein: CASSPLTPATNEKLFF.

The rearrangement links TRBV9 to TRBJ1-3; 7 positions agree with TRBD1. This CDR3 is built from 17 residues. V trimming: 4 bases; J trimming: 6 bases; junction bases outside the gene matches: 16. CDR1 SGDLS and CDR2 YYNGEE come from the germline V gene. Here the CDR3 reads CASSPNTATGQQNTIYF. CDR3 sequence (DNA): TGTGCCAGCAGCCCCAATACCGCTACGGGACAGCAAAACACCATATATTTT. Drawing the rest from reference TRBV9 and TRBJ1-3, the complete variable domain is DSGVTQTPKHLITATGQRVTLRCSPRSGDLSVYWYQQSLDQGLQFLIQYYNGEERAKGNILERFSAQQFPDLHSELNLSSLELGDSALYFCASSPNTATGQQNTIYFGEGSWLTVV.

The chain employs TRBV28 and TRBJ2-6; D is tentatively TRBD1 or TRBD2 (5 bases each). Germline lookup yields CDR1 MDHEN and CDR2 SYDVKM. V was cut by 8 bases and J by 1 base, with 18 bases left in between. The CDR3 spans 17 residues. CDR3 loop: CASCMGRPLSGANVLTF. As DNA, the CDR3 is TGTGCCAGCTGTATGGGACGGCCGCTTTCTGGGGCCAACGTCCTGACTTTC.

The chain uses TRBV6-6 and TRBJ2-7; D perhaps matches TRBD2 (6 bases). The CDR3 spans 15 residues. Trimming cost V 0 bases and J 4 bases, with 13 bases left between them. CDR1 is MNHNY and CDR2 is SVGAGI in the germline V gene (reference sequence). In DNA form, the CDR3 reads TGTGCCAGCAGTTACTCGGGGGGAGTCAGTTACGAGCAGTACTTC. Translation: CASSYSGGVSYEQYF.

The chain's CDR3 is CASSLGLAGTSSYEQYF. DNA for the CDR3: TGTGCCAGCAGCTTAGGACTAGCGGGAACTAGCTCCTACGAGCAGTACTTC. The chain links TRBV7-9 to TRBJ2-7; 11 bases are shared with TRBD2. V was pared by 1 base and J by 0 bases, with 5 bases of the junction left unmatched. The germline CDR1 and CDR2 sequences are SEHNR and FQNEAQ (reference sequence). CDR3 length: 17 amino acids.

The rearrangement joins TRBV6-6 to TRBJ1-5; TRBD1 is a possible D gene (6 bases). The length of the CDR3 is 14 residues. Trimming cost V 2 bases and J 7 bases, with 12 bases left between them. Germline V gives CDR1 MNHNY, CDR2 SVGAGI (reference sequence). The CDR3 coding sequence is TGTGCCAGCAGTTACGGGGGGCCGGGACAGCCCCAGCATTTT. Amino acid sequence: CASSYGGPGQPQHF.

This clone was counted a single time. This chain uses TRBV30 with TRBJ2-7; maybe TRBD2 (5 bases). The germline CDR1 and CDR2 sequences are GTSNPN and SVGIG (reference sequence). The CDR3 is 15 residues long. The V and J ends lost 1 base and 6 bases respectively, with 19 bases between them. CDR3 sequence: CAWSAGITAAPEQYF. DNA for the CDR3: TGTGCCTGGAGTGCCGGGATCACCGCGGCTCCCGAGCAGTACTTC.

CDR3 amino acids: CASSLSGGHGYEQYF. The CDR3 DNA reads as TGTGCCAGCAGCTTGTCTGGGGGACACGGTTACGAGCAGTACTTC. This sequence joins TRBV5-8 and TRBJ2-7; D may be TRBD1 (6 bases). Germline-derived CDR1 and CDR2 are SGHTS and YDEGEE. The CDR3 loop spans 15 amino acids. V lost 1 base and J 4 bases, leaving 15 bases between the germline ends. The full variable domain, rest sourced from reference TRBV5-8 and TRBJ2-7, is EAGVTQSPTHLIKTRGQQATLRCSPISGHTSVYWYQQALGLGLQFLLWYDEGEERNRGNFPPRFSGRQFPNYSSELNVNALELEDSALYLCASSLSGGHGYEQYFGPGTRLTVT.

This chain joins TRBV7-8 and TRBJ2-5; D uncertain. This CDR3 contains 13 residues. V dropped 5 bases and J dropped 3 bases, with 10 bases sitting between them. Per germline, CDR1 SGHVS and CDR2 FQNEAQ. The CDR3 loop reads CASSPGPKETQYF. The CDR3 DNA reads TGTGCCAGCAGCCCCGGGCCGAAAGAGACCCAGTACTTC.

This clone was picked up one time. The chain carries TRBV18 and TRBJ1-5; no reliable D call. Germline V gene data show CDR1 as KGHSH and CDR2 as LQKENI. V lost 3 bases and J 4 bases, leaving 16 bases between the germline ends. The CDR3 is 16 residues long. The CDR3 DNA sequence: TGTGCCAGCTCACCGAGAAGGGCCGCCGGGAATCAGCCCCAGCATTTT. Protein sequence: CASSPRRAAGNQPQHF.

In its sample, this clone was seen once. This chain connects TRBV6-5 to TRBJ2-2, with a possible D match to TRBD1 (5 bases). Germline assignment: CDR1 MNHEY and CDR2 SVGAGI. Trimming took off 6 bases at V and 4 bases at J, with 9 bases between the two ends. There are 13 residues in the CDR3. The DNA for the CDR3 is TGTGCCAGCAGCGTAAGGGGCACCGGGGAGCTGTTTTTT. Translating gives CASSVRGTGELFF.

The V gene is TRBV5-5, the J gene TRBJ2-3, with D uncertain. The V and J ends lost 2 bases and 3 bases respectively, with 7 bases between them. The CDR3 extends over 13 amino acids. Germline lookup yields CDR1 SGHKS and CDR2 YYEKEE (reference sequence). CDR3 coding DNA: TGTGCCAGCAGCTTATGGGGAACAGATACGCAGTATTTT. This codes for CASSLWGTDTQYF.

Written as DNA, the CDR3 is TGCGCCAGCAGCCCCCGGGCCCATCTCGCAGATACGCAGTATTTT. Translation gives CASSPRAHLADTQYF. The V gene is TRBV5-1, the J gene TRBJ2-3; D gene uncertain. Germline values: CDR1 SGHRS, CDR2 YFSETQ. The CDR3 is 15 residues long. Trimming took off 4 bases at V and 4 bases at J, with 16 bases between the two ends.

The V and J genes are TRBV6-6 and TRBJ1-1; no reliable D call. CDR1 is MNHNY, CDR2 SVGAGI, per germline (reference sequence). Trimming left V 6 bases short and J 3 bases short, with 14 bases between. CDR3 length equals 14 residues. This chain's CDR3 is CASRSLGRDTEAFF. The CDR3 DNA is TGTGCCAGCAGGTCCCTGGGGAGGGACACTGAAGCTTTCTTT.

The table lists this clone with a count of one. The rearrangement links TRBV28 to TRBJ1-2; 11 bases match TRBD1. The junction had 7 bases not matched to a gene; V was cut back by 5 bases and J by 5 bases. The CDR3 has 15 amino acids. Germline V gene sequence: CDR1 MDHEN, CDR2 SYDVKM. The CDR3 DNA reads as TGTGCCAGCAGTCTCGGACAGGGGGCGAGTTATGGCTACACCTTC. Translating it yields CASSLGQGASYGYTF.

This clone appeared a single time. One end of the junction fails to match germline, which may point to a read error. This chain links TRBV6-1 with TRBJ2-2; TRBD2 matches at 10 bases. The V gene's germline CDR1 is MNHNS and CDR2 SASEGT. This CDR3 is 16 amino acids long. The CDR3 spells CASREAGGGVPGELFF. In nucleotides, the CDR3 is TGTGCCAGCAGAGAAGCGGGAGGGGGGGTTCCCGGGGAGCTGTTTTTT.